The source of this T cell receptor beta chain is a study of shared clonotypes between healthy human individuals. General observations from the study: Clonotype sharing across donors was expected to vary with sequencing depth. Larger estimated richness was generally seen in naive subsets than in memory subsets.

It was across several immunoSEQ plates that each subset's genomic DNA was evenly split. The data were produced by immunoSEQ multiplex PCR, yet TCRdb's version contains in-frame clones alone and is incomplete. The sample has 2,500,000 or so clones, less than 95% seen once; the top ten hold approximately 0.4%. V dropped 2 bases and J dropped 6 bases, with 0 bases sitting between them. CDR1 MDHEN and CDR2 SYDVKM come from the germline V gene. The CDR3 has 10 amino acids. Points on this clone: What it binds is unknown.

The V call is TRBV28, the J call TRBJ2-3; D ambiguous. What was sequenced was naive CD4+ T cells from PBMCs. Subset: CD45RA+ positively selected. The clonotype was recovered from a man aged 18 to 29 in good health. Some clones in this sample may be carry-over from other donors' samples. For the CDR3, the DNA is TGTGCCAGCAGTTTAGATACGCAGTATTTT. Translating it yields CASSLDTQYF.